This record covers a single TCR beta chain. The target antigen is unknown. The CDR3 is 15 residues long. CDR1 and CDR2 (germline): MNHNS, SASEGT. Trimming shortened V by 2 bases and J by 4 bases, and 15 bases separated the two germline ends. The data stem from a study of cytomegalovirus exposure and HLA in healthy donors. Study-level background: There were 70 million to 95 million unique TCRs (from HLA-typed donors) in an early data release.

Points from the study as a whole: Per published accounts, TCR beta sequences correctly predicted the HLA-A and HLA-B alleles of most subjects.

A multiplex PCR was run with 60 Vbeta primers and 13 Jbeta primers. Only in-frame clones appear in the TCRdb table, and some are missing; sequencing was by immunoSEQ multiplex PCR. The sample holds over 150,000 clones, about 80% seen once. Sequenced: PBMCs. The rearrangement joins TRBV6-1 to TRBJ2-7; TRBD2 might be the D (5 bases). The receptor's source is a man between 25 and 39 years old in good health and CMV-seropositive. The CDR3 coding sequence is TGTGCCAGCAGTGAAAGAGTCTCGGGAACTTACGAGCAGTACTTC. The encoded protein is CASSERVSGTYEQYF.